This TCR beta chain was recovered during a study of early T cells in non-severe SARS-CoV-2 infection. Study-wide points: VDJdb-based annotation leaned toward anti-spike CD8 responses and missed private and CD4 specificities.

The CDR3 runs to 16 residues. Germline V gene sequence: CDR1 MNHEY, CDR2 SMNVEV (reference sequence). J lost 1 base, V lost 3 bases, and 4 bases had no gene match. This clonotype was counted a few times. Its antigen is currently unknown. Individually, cDNA molecules had unique molecular identifiers attached to them. From the 5' RACE reads, TCRdb called clonotypes with MiXCR, one entry per CDR3 protein. The repertoire holds around 62,000 distinct CDR3 sequences, less than 5% seen once, with around 4.9% in the top ten. The receptor's source is an adult who was a healthcare worker with PCR-confirmed SARS-CoV-2 infection or an uninfected control (not recorded which). The chain recombines TRBV27 with TRBJ2-2; 8 bases map to TRBD1. Sequenced sample: whole blood. The CDR3 coding sequence is TGTGCCAGCAGTTTTTACGGGACAGGGAACACCGGGGAGCTGTTTTTT. Encoded protein: CASSFYGTGNTGELFF.